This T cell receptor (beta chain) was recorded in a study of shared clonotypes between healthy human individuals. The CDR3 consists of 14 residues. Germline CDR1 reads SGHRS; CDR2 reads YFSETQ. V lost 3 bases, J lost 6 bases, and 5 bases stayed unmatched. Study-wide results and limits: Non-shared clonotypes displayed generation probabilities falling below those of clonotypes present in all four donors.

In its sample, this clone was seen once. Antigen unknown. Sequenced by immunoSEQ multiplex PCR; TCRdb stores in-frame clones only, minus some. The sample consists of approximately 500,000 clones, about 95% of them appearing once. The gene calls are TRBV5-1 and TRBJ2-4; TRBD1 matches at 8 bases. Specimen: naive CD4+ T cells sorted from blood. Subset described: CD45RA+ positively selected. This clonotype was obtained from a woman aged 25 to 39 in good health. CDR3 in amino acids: CASSSYDRGNIQYF. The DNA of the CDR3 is TGCGCCAGCAGCTCATACGACAGGGGAAACATTCAGTACTTC. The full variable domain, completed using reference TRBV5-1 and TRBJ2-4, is KAGVTQTPRYLIKTRGQQVTLSCSPISGHRSVSWYQQTPGQGLQFLFEYFSETQRNKGNFPGRFSGRQFSNSRSEMNVSTLELGDSALYLCASSSYDRGNIQYFGAGTRLSVL.